This is a list of T cell receptor beta chains from one sample in a study of T cell responses to AZD1222 COVID-19 vaccine. Assay: immunoSEQ multiplex PCR; the TCRdb copy retains only in-frame clones and omits some. This repertoire shows about 150,000 clones, 70% to 90% found once; its top ten account for 5% to 6%. Sequencing used peripheral blood, obtained on day 0 of MenACWY control vaccination. Receptors originate from an adult in good health. Each CDR3 is given with its conserved first and last residue. Fields, in order: D gene, clone size, J gene, V gene, CDR3 protein, CDR3 DNA. The D gene is left open where the match is weak. The listing skips clone size in some rows; elsewhere it reads once, few, many or a size class.

D: -; size: -; J: TRBJ1-1; V: TRBV5-1; CDR3: CASRLTGPNTEAFF; DNA: TGCGCCAGCAGGTTAACAGGTCCGAACACTGAAGCTTTCTTT
D: -; size: -; J: TRBJ1-5; V: TRBV5-4; CDR3: CASSLDINQPQHF; DNA: TGTGCCAGCAGCTTGGATATCAATCAGCCCCAGCATTTT
D: -; size: -; J: TRBJ2-7; V: TRBV6-5; CDR3: CASSTGLYEQYF; DNA: TGTGCCAGCAGCACTGGGCTATACGAGCAGTACTTC
D: -; size: -; J: TRBJ1-5; V: TRBV28; CDR3: CASSPRRGNNQPQHF; DNA: TGTGCCAGCAGCCCTCGCAGGGGTAACAATCAGCCCCAGCATTTT
D: TRBD1; size: -; J: TRBJ2-3; V: TRBV11-3; CDR3: CASSLGDRASSTDTQYF; DNA: TGTGCCAGCAGCTTAGGGGACAGGGCTTCTAGCACAGATACGCAGTATTTT
D: -; size: -; J: TRBJ1-3; V: TRBV28; CDR3: CASSFTHGKMGNTIYF; DNA: TGTGCCAGCAGTTTTACCCATGGCAAAATGGGAAACACCATATATTTT
D: -; size: -; J: TRBJ1-3; V: TRBV6-5; CDR3: CASSYPLSSGNTIYF; DNA: TGTGCCAGCAGTTACCCGTTAAGCTCTGGAAACACCATATATTTT
D: -; size: -; J: TRBJ1-1; V: TRBV9; CDR3: CASSVDQGSFTEAFF; DNA: TGTGCCAGCAGCGTAGATCAGGGTTCATTTACTGAAGCTTTCTTT
D: -; size: -; J: TRBJ2-3; V: TRBV27; CDR3: CASSHRLRRGTDTQYF; DNA: TGTGCCAGCAGCCACCGACTGCGAAGGGGCACAGATACGCAGTATTTT
D: -; size: -; J: TRBJ1-3; V: TRBV29-1; CDR3: CSVFRGTGNTIYF; DNA: TGCAGCGTTTTTAGGGGGACTGGAAACACCATATATTTT
D: TRBD2; size: -; J: TRBJ2-5; V: TRBV7-4; CDR3: CASSSPPATSGGQKTQYF; DNA: TGTGCCAGCAGCTCCCCACCCGCCACTAGCGGGGGACAGAAGACCCAGTACTTC
D: TRBD1; size: -; J: TRBJ1-2; V: TRBV11-2; CDR3: CASSSAQGRLHGYTF; DNA: TGTGCCAGCAGCTCCGCACAGGGGCGCCTTCATGGCTACACCTTC
D: TRBD2; size: -; J: TRBJ2-7; V: TRBV7-9; CDR3: CASSLAIGTSYEQYF; DNA: TGTGCCAGCAGCTTAGCGATCGGGACTAGCTACGAGCAGTACTTC
D: TRBD2; size: few; J: TRBJ2-1; V: TRBV6-5; CDR3: CASSTGLAGGEQFF; DNA: TGTGCCAGCAGTACGGGACTAGCGGGCGGAGAGCAGTTCTTC
D: TRBD1; size: -; J: TRBJ1-6; V: TRBV3-1/TRBV3-2; CDR3: CASSPLSRGLNSPLHF; DNA: TGTGCCAGCAGCCCACTCTCCAGGGGGCTAAATTCACCCCTCCACTTT
D: -; size: -; J: TRBJ1-6; V: TRBV3-1/TRBV3-2; CDR3: CASSQDGGSPLHF; DNA: TGTGCCAGCAGCCAAGATGGGGGGTCACCCCTCCACTTT
D: TRBD1; size: -; J: TRBJ2-7; V: TRBV7-3; CDR3: CASSADRSYEQYF; DNA: TGTGCCAGCAGCGCGGACAGGTCCTACGAGCAGTACTTC
D: -; size: few; J: TRBJ1-2; V: TRBV7-2; CDR3: CASSLDQGWVYGYTF; DNA: TGTGCCAGCAGCTTAGACCAGGGGTGGGTCTATGGCTACACCTTC
D: TRBD2; size: -; J: TRBJ2-3; V: TRBV6-2/TRBV6-3; CDR3: CASSGLAGGPSTDTQYF; DNA: TGTGCCAGCAGTGGACTAGCGGGGGGGCCAAGCACAGATACGCAGTATTTT
D: TRBD2; size: -; J: TRBJ2-2; V: TRBV7-2; CDR3: CASSFQAGGRTGELFF; DNA: TGTGCCAGCAGCTTCCAAGCGGGAGGGCGGACCGGGGAGCTGTTTTTT
D: -; size: -; J: TRBJ1-1; V: TRBV5-6; CDR3: CASSLGAKGTEAFF; DNA: TGTGCCAGCAGCTTGGGGGCTAAGGGAACTGAAGCTTTCTTT
D: TRBD1; size: -; J: TRBJ2-1; V: TRBV12-5; CDR3: CASGQMGQGVYNEQFF; DNA: TGTGCTAGTGGTCAGATGGGACAGGGCGTCTACAATGAGCAGTTCTTC
D: -; size: -; J: TRBJ1-6; V: TRBV5-4; CDR3: CASSPQGPANSPLHF; DNA: TGTGCCAGCAGCCCGCAAGGGCCAGCCAATTCACCCCTCCACTTT
D: -; size: -; J: TRBJ1-5; V: TRBV21-1; CDR3: CASSYSNQPQHF; DNA: TGTGCCAGCAGCTATAGCAATCAGCCCCAGCATTTT